Listed below are T cell receptor beta chains from one sample, sequenced in a study of technical replicates of blood from four donors. This table comes from immunoSEQ multiplex PCR, and its TCRdb copy is limited to in-frame clones, with some not included. The sample records about 81,000 clones, nearly 97% being singletons. Sequenced material: T cells isolated from PBMCs. Every receptor here comes from a human donor in good health. CDR3s include the opening cysteine and the closing phenylalanine or tryptophan. The D gene is left open where the match is weak. Only part of the rows carry a size: once, few, many, or a class if the clone is expanded.

d_gene,v_gene,abundance,j_gene,CDR3nt,CDR3aa
.,TRBV12-5,.,TRBJ2-1,TGTGCTAGTGGCGAGACCGGGACTCCGAACAATGAGCAGTTCTTC,CASGETGTPNNEQFF
.,TRBV11-2,.,TRBJ2-5,TGTGCCAGCAGCTTAGGACGAGGGGAGACCCAGTACTTC,CASSLGRGETQYF
.,TRBV30,.,TRBJ1-2,TGTGCCTGGAGTGAGTATGACACCCTTAACTATGGCTACACCTTC,CAWSEYDTLNYGYTF
.,TRBV5-1,.,TRBJ2-1,TGCGCCAGCAGCTTGGGGGGCGCGTCCTACAATGAGCAGTTCTTC,CASSLGGASYNEQFF
TRBD2,TRBV4-3,.,TRBJ2-5,TGCGCCAGCAGCCAAGGGGTAGCGGGGTACCAAGAGACCCAGTACTTC,CASSQGVAGYQETQYF
.,TRBV5-4,once,TRBJ2-7,TGTGCCAGCAGCTTAGACACTTACGAGCAGTACTTC,CASSLDTYEQYF
.,TRBV11-2,.,TRBJ2-1,TGTGCCAGCAGCTTAGCCGCGGACAATGAGCAGTTCTTC,CASSLAADNEQFF
.,TRBV6-5,.,TRBJ2-2,TGTGCCAGCTGCTCCAGCGGTACCGGGGAGCTGTTTTTT,CASCSSGTGELFF
TRBD1,TRBV5-6,.,TRBJ2-7,TGTGCCAGCAGCACGGGGACAGGGACCGACGAGCAGTACTTC,CASSTGTGTDEQYF
.,TRBV6-4,.,TRBJ1-1,TGTCCTCTGATCCCAGGGATTCAACAGAACACTGAAGCTTTCTTT,CPLIPGIQQNTEAFF
.,TRBV9,.,TRBJ2-1,TGTGCCAGCAGCGTTGGAACGTCGGGTGAGCAGTTCTTC,CASSVGTSGEQFF
.,TRBV6-1,.,TRBJ1-6,TGTGCCAGCGAAGGAGCGGGTTTACCCCTCCACTTT,CASEGAGLPLHF